This TCR beta chain was sequenced for a study of T cell changes during pregnancy in multiple sclerosis. The CDR3 extends over 13 amino acids. The germline V and J ends were trimmed by 3 bases and 5 bases, with 5 bases remaining between them. Germline lookup yields CDR1 MNHNS and CDR2 SASEGT. Only in-frame clones appear in the TCRdb table, and some are missing; sequencing was by immunoSEQ multiplex PCR. The sample has over 10,000 clones, 86% seen once. This specimen was CD8+ T cells from peripheral blood mononuclear cells, taken in the second trimester of pregnancy. V and J are TRBV6-1 and TRBJ1-6; possible D gene TRBD1, 5 bases. This receptor was taken from a female donor in good health, enrolled as a control in a pregnancy study. CDR3 in amino acids: CASSDRDNSPLHF. Written as DNA, the CDR3 is TGTGCCAGCAGTGACAGGGATAATTCACCCCTCCACTTT.